The clone carrying this TCR beta chain has just a few counts. The antigen remains unidentified. The data belong to a study of cytomegalovirus exposure and HLA in healthy donors. Background on the study: Drawn from HLA-typed donors, 65 million to 100 million unique TCRs were held in an early data release.

General study findings and limits: One variant, a missense change in DCLRE1C, was linked in a later analysis to TCR beta V- and J-gene trimming. Previously analyzed data showed that most TCR beta V segments were productive at a frequency of about 90% or about 30%. A list of about 180 TCR beta chains associated with cytomegalovirus was given.

The PCR ran on 60 Vbeta and 13 Jbeta primers. The repertoire was sequenced with immunoSEQ multiplex PCR; TCRdb's copy has only in-frame clones and lacks some. This sample has 110,000 to 150,000 clones, with approximately 63% found just once. The sequence was obtained from an older woman in good health and CMV-seropositive. The specimen was PBMCs.

CDR3 DNA sequence: TGTGCCGGCGGGACAGCCTCGAACACTGAAGCTTTCTTT. Translating it yields CAGGTASNTEAFF. The chain combines TRBV6-6 with TRBJ1-1; 7 nucleotides match TRBD1. J lost 1 base, V lost 11 bases, and 7 bases had no gene match. Germline loops: CDR1 MNHNY, CDR2 SVGAGI (reference sequence). The CDR3 spans 13 residues.